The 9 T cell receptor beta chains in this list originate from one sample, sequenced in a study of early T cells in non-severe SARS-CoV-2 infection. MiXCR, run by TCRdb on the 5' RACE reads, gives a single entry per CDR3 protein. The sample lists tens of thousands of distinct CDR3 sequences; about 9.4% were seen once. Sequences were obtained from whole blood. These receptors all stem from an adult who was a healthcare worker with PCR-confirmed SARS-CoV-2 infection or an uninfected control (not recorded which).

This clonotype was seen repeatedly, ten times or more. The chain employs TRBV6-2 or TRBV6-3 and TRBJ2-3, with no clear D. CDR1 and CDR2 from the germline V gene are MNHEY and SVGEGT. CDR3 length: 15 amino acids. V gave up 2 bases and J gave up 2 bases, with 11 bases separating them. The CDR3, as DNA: TGTGCCAGCAGTTACGGCGCGGCCCACACAGATACGCAGTATTTT. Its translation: CASSYGAAHTDTQYF.

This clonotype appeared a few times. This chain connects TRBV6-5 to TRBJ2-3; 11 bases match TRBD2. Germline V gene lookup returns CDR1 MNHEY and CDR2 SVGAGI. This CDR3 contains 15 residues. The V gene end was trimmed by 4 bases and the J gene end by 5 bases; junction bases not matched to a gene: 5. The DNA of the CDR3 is TGTGCCAGCAGTTTTAATAGCGGGGGGGGAGATACGCAGTATTTT. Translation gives CASSFNSGGGDTQYF.

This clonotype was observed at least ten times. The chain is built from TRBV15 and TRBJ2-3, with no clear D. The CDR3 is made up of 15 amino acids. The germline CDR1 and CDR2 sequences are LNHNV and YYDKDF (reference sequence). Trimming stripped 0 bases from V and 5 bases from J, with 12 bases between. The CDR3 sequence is CATSRDITNVDTQYF. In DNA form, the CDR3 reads TGTGCCACCAGCAGAGATATCACCAATGTAGATACGCAGTATTTT.

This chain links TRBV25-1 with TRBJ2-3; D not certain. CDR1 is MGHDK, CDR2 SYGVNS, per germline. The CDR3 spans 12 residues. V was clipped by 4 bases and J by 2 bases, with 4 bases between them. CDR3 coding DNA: TGTGCCAGCAGTGGGGACACAGATACGCAGTATTTT. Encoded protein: CASSGDTDTQYF.

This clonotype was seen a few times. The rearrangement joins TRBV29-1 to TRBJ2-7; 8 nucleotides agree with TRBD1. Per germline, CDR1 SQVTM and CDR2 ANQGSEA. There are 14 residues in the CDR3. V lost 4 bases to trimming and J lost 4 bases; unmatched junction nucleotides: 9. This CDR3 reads CSVAGQGGLYEQYF. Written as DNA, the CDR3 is TGCAGCGTTGCAGGACAGGGTGGTTTGTACGAGCAGTACTTC.

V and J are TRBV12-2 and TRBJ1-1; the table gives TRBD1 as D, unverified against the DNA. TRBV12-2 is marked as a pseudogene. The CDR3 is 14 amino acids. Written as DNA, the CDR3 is TGTGCAAGACCACTCCGGACAGGGCAAACTGAAGCTTTCTTT. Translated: CARPLRTGQTEAFF.

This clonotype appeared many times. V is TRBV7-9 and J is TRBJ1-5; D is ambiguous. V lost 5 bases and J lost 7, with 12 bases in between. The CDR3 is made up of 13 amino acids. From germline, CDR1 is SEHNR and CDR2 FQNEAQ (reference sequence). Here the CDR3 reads CASSSDENQPQHF. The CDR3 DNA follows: TGTGCCAGCAGCAGCGACGAAAACCAGCCCCAGCATTTT.

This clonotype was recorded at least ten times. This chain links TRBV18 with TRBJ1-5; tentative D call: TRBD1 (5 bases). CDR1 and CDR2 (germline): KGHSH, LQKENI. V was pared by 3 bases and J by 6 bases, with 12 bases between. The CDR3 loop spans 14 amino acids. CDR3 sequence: CASSPRDRGQPQHF. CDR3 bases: TGTGCCAGCTCACCCCGGGACCGCGGTCAGCCCCAGCATTTT.

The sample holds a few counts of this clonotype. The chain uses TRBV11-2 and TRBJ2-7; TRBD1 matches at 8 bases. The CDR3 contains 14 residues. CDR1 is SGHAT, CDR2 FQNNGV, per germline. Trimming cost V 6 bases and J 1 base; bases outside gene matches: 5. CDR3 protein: CASRDRGASYEQYF. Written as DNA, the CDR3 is TGTGCCAGCAGAGACAGGGGTGCATCCTACGAGCAGTACTTC.